These 17 T cell receptor beta chains originate from one sample sequenced in a study of blood T cell repertoires in COVID-19. Generated by immunoSEQ multiplex PCR, the TCRdb table keeps only in-frame clones and is missing some. The sample lists about 250,000 clones; 84% were seen once. Sequencing input: peripheral blood. These receptors were obtained from a middle-aged man with active or convalescent COVID-19.

This sequence joins TRBV11-1 and TRBJ1-1; 8 bases match TRBD1. The CDR3 runs to 17 residues. Germline V lookup: CDR1 SGHAT, CDR2 FQDESV (reference sequence). Trimming removed 0 bases from V and 1 base from J; junction bases left unmatched: 7. This CDR3 is CASSLAGQGPGNTEAFF. The CDR3 DNA reads as TGTGCCAGCAGCTTAGCTGGACAGGGACCGGGGAACACTGAAGCTTTCTTT.

V is TRBV30 and J is TRBJ2-7; 9 nucleotides match TRBD1. The germline gives CDR1 GTSNPN, CDR2 SVGIG (reference sequence). The CDR3 is 14 residues long. Trimming at V came to 2 bases and at J to 6 bases, leaving 8 bases not matched to a gene. CDR3 coding DNA: TGTGCCTGGAGTCCCGGGACAGGGAACGTCGAGCAGTACTTC. It specifies CAWSPGTGNVEQYF.

The V gene is TRBV2, the J gene TRBJ2-3; a possible D gene is TRBD2 (7 bases). The CDR3 has 15 residues. Looked up from germline, CDR1 is SNHLY and CDR2 is FYNNEI. Trimming pared 8 bases from V and 4 bases from J, leaving 19 bases between. The CDR3 DNA reads as TGTGCCAGCGAGGGGGGGGCGGCTATGGCAGATACGCAGTATTTT. As protein: CASEGGAAMADTQYF.

This chain links TRBV7-2 with TRBJ2-3; 11 bases are shared with TRBD2. The germline V gene has CDR1 SGHTA and CDR2 FQGNSA. This CDR3 is 16 amino acids long. Trimming at V came to 1 base and at J to 5 bases, leaving 5 bases not matched to a gene. The CDR3 coding sequence is TGTGCCAGCAGCTTAGGTAGCGGGGGGGCCTTAGATACGCAGTATTTT. It encodes CASSLGSGGALDTQYF.

This clone was counted a single time. The chain combines TRBV9 with TRBJ2-2; unclear D gene. Germline V gives CDR1 SGDLS, CDR2 YYNGEE. The V end lost 0 bases, the J end lost 2 bases, and 8 bases lay between the germline ends. The CDR3 consists of 15 residues. The CDR3 spells CASSVGRHNTGELFF. In DNA, the CDR3 is TGTGCCAGCAGCGTAGGTAGACACAACACCGGGGAGCTGTTTTTT.

This chain joins TRBV7-3 and TRBJ1-2; D might be TRBD1 (5 bases). Trimming took 1 base from V and 4 from J, leaving 13 bases between them. The CDR3 covers 15 residues. Germline V CDR1 and CDR2: SGHTA, FQGTGA. The CDR3 spells CASSLKAQGGYGYTF. CDR3 sequence (DNA): TGTGCCAGCAGCTTAAAGGCTCAGGGCGGCTATGGCTACACCTTC.

This chain connects TRBV27 to TRBJ1-4; D is perhaps TRBD1 (5 bases). From germline, CDR1 is MNHEY and CDR2 SMNVEV (reference sequence). Trimming cost V 0 bases and J 7 bases, with 15 bases left between them. This CDR3 has 16 amino acids. The CDR3 is CASSLSSGGRREKLFF. CDR3 in DNA: TGTGCCAGCAGTTTATCCAGTGGGGGGAGACGTGAAAAACTGTTTTTT.

The genes are TRBV4-1 and TRBJ2-1, with a possible D match to TRBD2 (5 bases). The CDR3 has 13 residues. The V gene's germline CDR1 is MGHRA and CDR2 YSYEKL. The CDR3 loop is CSTRASGDNEQFF. In nucleotides, the CDR3 is TGCTCCACGAGGGCGTCAGGTGACAATGAGCAGTTCTTC.

The chain joins TRBV6-1 to TRBJ2-1, with TRBD2 matching over 11 bases. CDR1 is MNHNS, CDR2 SASEGT, per germline. J was trimmed by 7 bases and V by 3 bases; bases with no gene match: 8. The CDR3 length is 16 residues. This CDR3 is CASSELLAGAGNEQFF. CDR3 DNA: TGTGCCAGCAGTGAGCTACTAGCGGGGGCGGGTAATGAGCAGTTCTTC.

The V call is TRBV4-1, the J call TRBJ2-7; 8 nucleotides line up with TRBD2. J gave up 2 bases and V 0 bases, and 3 bases lay outside the gene matches. Per germline, CDR1 MGHRA and CDR2 YSYEKL. There are 15 residues in the CDR3. CDR3 sequence: CASSQDRGGTYEQYF. The CDR3, as DNA: TGCGCCAGCAGCCAAGATCGGGGGGGGACCTACGAGCAGTACTTC.

V usage is TRBV5-4 and J usage is TRBJ2-1, with a possible D match to TRBD2 (5 bases). The CDR3 sequence is 14 residues long. Trimming pared 1 base from V and 5 bases from J, leaving 10 bases between. Per germline, CDR1 SGHNT and CDR2 YYREEE (reference sequence). The CDR3 DNA follows: TGTGCCAGCAGCTTGCTACTAGGTGACAATGAGCAGTTCTTC. It specifies CASSLLLGDNEQFF. Supplemented by reference TRBV5-4 and TRBJ2-1, the full variable domain reads ETGVTQSPTHLIKTRGQQVTLRCSSQSGHNTVSWYQQALGQGPQFIFQYYREEENGRGNFPPRFSGLQFPNYSSELNVNALELDDSALYLCASSLLLGDNEQFFGPGTRLTVL.

The chain links TRBV29-1 to TRBJ1-2, with 8 bases fitting TRBD1. The CDR3 totals 10 residues. Germline V lookup: CDR1 SQVTM, CDR2 ANQGSEA. V shed 7 bases and J 13 bases; nucleotides not matched to a gene: 8. The CDR3 reads CSARTGSITF. CDR3 nucleotide sequence: TGCAGCGCACGGACAGGGTCCATCACCTTC.

The rearrangement uses TRBV5-6 and TRBJ1-5; 8 bases line up with TRBD1. This CDR3 comprises 14 residues. The germline V gene encodes CDR1 SGHDT and CDR2 YYEEEE. The V gene end was trimmed by 2 bases and the J gene end by 5 bases; junction bases not matched to a gene: 3. Written as DNA, the CDR3 is TGTGCCAGCAGCTTTGGACAGGGCCATCAGCCCCAGCATTTT. Translating it yields CASSFGQGHQPQHF. The variable domain in full, completed from reference TRBV5-6 and TRBJ1-5, reads DAGVTQSPTHLIKTRGQQVTLRCSPKSGHDTVSWYQQALGQGPQFIFQYYEEEERQRGNFPDRFSGHQFPNYSSELNVNALLLGDSALYLCASSFGQGHQPQHFGDGTRLSIL.

The V and J genes are TRBV6-5 and TRBJ1-3; D is ambiguous. Trimming left V 5 bases short and J 4 bases short, with 9 bases between. This CDR3 contains 13 residues. CDR1 is MNHEY, CDR2 SVGAGI, per germline. The CDR3 DNA follows: TGTGCCAGCAGTAAACTCCGCGGAAACACCATATATTTT. It encodes CASSKLRGNTIYF.

The V and J genes are TRBV27 and TRBJ1-3; tentative D call: TRBD1 (6 bases). Germline lookup yields CDR1 MNHEY and CDR2 SMNVEV (reference sequence). V lost 6 bases to trimming and J lost 1 base, with 13 bases between them. The CDR3 sequence is 15 residues long. Written as DNA, the CDR3 is TGTGCCAGCAGACTCACCGGGACATCTGGAAACACCATATATTTT. Its protein is CASRLTGTSGNTIYF.

This clone has just a few counts. The chain uses TRBV24-1 and TRBJ2-1; possibly TRBD1 for D (6 bases). CDR1 is KGHDR and CDR2 is SFDVKD in the germline V gene. V gave up 6 bases and J gave up 8 bases, with 13 bases separating them. This CDR3 region has 13 residues. The CDR3 region has the DNA TGTGCCACCAGTCGATCTGGGGGCCATGAGCAGTTCTTC. Translation: CATSRSGGHEQFF.

The chain has TRBV10-1 and TRBJ1-1; D perhaps matches TRBD1 (6 bases). Trimming removed 2 bases from V and 7 bases from J, with 17 bases in between. Germline CDR1 reads WNHNN; CDR2 reads SYGVQD (reference sequence). The CDR3 runs to 15 residues. CDR3 DNA sequence: TGCGCCAGCAGTGAGGTATCGCCAGGGGAGAATGAAGCTTTCTTT. This sequence encodes CASSEVSPGENEAFF.